These 25 T cell receptor beta chains were sequenced from one sample in a study of cytomegalovirus exposure and HLA in healthy donors. 60 Vbeta and 13 Jbeta primers were used in PCR. Generated by immunoSEQ multiplex PCR, the TCRdb table keeps only in-frame clones and is missing some. The sample carries 95,000 to 110,000 clones, about 85% recorded once. Sample: PBMCs. The receptors derive from a man aged 25-45 years in good health and CMV-seronegative.

This clone was counted only a few times. This sequence joins TRBV6-6 and TRBJ1-5, with D tentatively TRBD1 (5 bases). In germline, CDR1 is MNHNY, CDR2 SVGAGI (reference sequence). V was cut by 8 bases and J by 5 bases, with 13 bases left in between. The CDR3 runs to 13 residues. The CDR3 region is CASRSGGDQPQHF. The CDR3 DNA follows: TGTGCCAGCCGTTCTGGAGGGGATCAGCCCCAGCATTTT.

For the CDR3, the DNA is TGTGCCATCAGGCCGGGACAGGAAAATTCACCCCTCCACTTT. Translated, it gives CAIRPGQENSPLHF. This sequence joins TRBV10-3 and TRBJ1-6; TRBD1 matches 8 bases. Germline assignment: CDR1 ENHRY and CDR2 SYGVKD. V lost 6 bases to trimming and J lost 7 bases; unmatched junction nucleotides: 5. This CDR3 region has 14 residues.

V gene TRBV10-1 combines with J gene TRBJ2-7; D not certain. Trimming removed 0 bases from V and 0 bases from J, with 6 bases in between. The germline V gene has CDR1 WNHNN and CDR2 SYGVQD (reference sequence). The CDR3 consists of 14 residues. The CDR3 nucleotides are TGCGCCAGCAGTGAGTCGTTCGGCTCCTACGAGCAGTACTTC. This codes for CASSESFGSYEQYF.

The chain joins TRBV19 to TRBJ2-5, with a tentative D call TRBD2 (5 bases). Germline V gene sequence: CDR1 LNHDA, CDR2 SQIVND (reference sequence). The germline V and J ends were trimmed by 7 bases and 7 bases, with 10 bases remaining between them. The CDR3 consists of 11 residues. CDR3 protein: CASTYGGTQYF. CDR3 sequence (DNA): TGTGCCAGTACCTATGGAGGGACCCAGTACTTC.

V usage is TRBV30 and J usage is TRBJ1-1, with D possibly TRBD1 on 5 matching bases. The germline CDR1 and CDR2 sequences are GTSNPN and SVGIG (reference sequence). This CDR3 comprises 12 residues. V was shortened by 3 bases and J by 5 bases, with 10 bases between the two germline ends. The CDR3 nucleotides read TGTGCCTGGAGGGGGGGTCGAACTGAAGCTTTCTTT. It specifies CAWRGGRTEAFF. The whole variable domain, filled in from reference TRBV30 and TRBJ1-1, reads SQTIHQWPATLVQPVGSPLSLECTVEGTSNPNLYWYRQAAGRGLQLLFYSVGIGQISSEVPQNLSASRPQDRQFILSSKKLLLSDSGFYLCAWRGGRTEAFFGQGTRLTVV.

The DNA of the CDR3 is TGTGCCAGCAGCTTAGCGGGAGCGGGAGGAGGGAATGAGCAGTTCTTC. It codes for CASSLAGAGGGNEQFF. The chain combines TRBV7-6 with TRBJ2-1; 9 bases match TRBD2. The length of the CDR3 is 16 residues. Looked up from germline, CDR1 is SGHVS and CDR2 is FNYEAQ. The V segment lost 0 bases and the J segment 7 bases; nucleotides outside the gene matches: 7.

This chain uses TRBV5-1 with TRBJ1-5; D possibly corresponds to TRBD1 (5 bases). V lost 5 bases, J lost 0 bases, and 12 bases lay in between. The CDR3 is made up of 15 amino acids. CDR1 is SGHRS and CDR2 is YFSETQ in the germline V gene. CDR3 DNA: TGCGCCAGCAGAAGGACGGGGGATAGCAATCAGCCCCAGCATTTT. It encodes CASRRTGDSNQPQHF.

The genes are TRBV28 and TRBJ1-1; perhaps TRBD1 as D (5 bases). The CDR3 has 15 residues. Looked up from germline, CDR1 is MDHEN and CDR2 is SYDVKM. V dropped 5 bases and J dropped 5 bases, with 18 bases sitting between them. The CDR3 is CASSGAGPLRTEAFF. The CDR3 bases are TGTGCCAGCAGTGGGGCAGGGCCCCTGAGGACTGAAGCTTTCTTT. Drawing the rest from reference TRBV28 and TRBJ1-1, the complete variable domain is DVKVTQSSRYLVKRTGEKVFLECVQDMDHENMFWYRQDPGLGLRLIYFSYDVKMKEKGDIPEGYSVSREKKERFSLILESASTNQTSMYLCASSGAGPLRTEAFFGQGTRLTVV.

V is TRBV9 and J is TRBJ2-3; a possible D gene is TRBD1 (6 bases). The CDR3 consists of 14 residues. The V gene's germline CDR1 is SGDLS and CDR2 YYNGEE. V was clipped by 4 bases and J by 4 bases, with 13 bases between them. As DNA, the CDR3 is TGTGCCAGCAGCAAAACAGGGTCCGCAGATACGCAGTATTTT. This translates into CASSKTGSADTQYF.

The chain is built from TRBV29-1 and TRBJ1-2; 8 nucleotides agree with TRBD1. The CDR3 contains 14 residues. The germline V gene has CDR1 SQVTM and CDR2 ANQGSEA. The V segment lost 6 bases and the J segment 1 base; nucleotides outside the gene matches: 7. The CDR3 DNA reads TGCAGCGTCGGACAGGGAGGGAATAACTATGGCTACACCTTC. It codes for CSVGQGGNNYGYTF.

This clone was counted only a few times. This rearrangement joins TRBV2 to TRBJ1-2; D is undetermined. The CDR3 runs to 12 residues. Germline CDR1 reads SNHLY; CDR2 reads FYNNEI. The CDR3 protein is CAFTGYDYGYTF. The CDR3 DNA follows: TGTGCATTTACGGGATATGACTATGGCTACACCTTC.

The J gene is TRBJ2-1, the V gene TRBV4-2, with 8 positions matching TRBD2. The CDR3 loop spans 16 amino acids. In germline, CDR1 is LGHNA, CDR2 YNFKEQ. V lost 2 bases and J lost 0; bases outside the gene matches: 3. For the CDR3, the DNA is TGTGCCAGCAGCCAACCAGCGGGAGCCTCCTACAATGAGCAGTTCTTC. Residues: CASSQPAGASYNEQFF.

This chain connects TRBV28 to TRBJ1-4; unclear D gene. V lost 6 bases and J lost 0, with 11 bases in between. Germline loops: CDR1 MDHEN, CDR2 SYDVKM. There are 15 residues in the CDR3. Here the CDR3 DNA reads TGTGCCAGCAGGCGAACAGTCGCAACTAATGAAAAACTGTTTTTT. It encodes CASRRTVATNEKLFF.

The chain has TRBV19 and TRBJ2-7; D may be TRBD2 (5 bases). Germline CDR1 is LNHDA and CDR2 is SQIVND (reference sequence). This CDR3 has 13 residues. The V and J ends lost 3 bases and 6 bases respectively, with 12 bases between them. For the CDR3, the DNA is TGTGCCAGTAGTATCGGTGGACTCTTCGAGCAGTACTTC. It encodes CASSIGGLFEQYF.

The chain recombines TRBV10-2 with TRBJ2-2; a weak D match, TRBD1 (6 bases). The length of the CDR3 is 14 residues. V lost 10 bases, J lost 6 bases, and 18 bases lay in between. Germline lookup yields CDR1 WSHSY and CDR2 SAAADI. CDR3 bases: TGCGCCACCTCCATGGCAGGGGACCCCGGGGAGCTGTTTTTT. Translation gives CATSMAGDPGELFF.

This chain joins TRBV2 and TRBJ2-7; D might be TRBD1 (5 bases). V lost 7 bases, J lost 2 bases, and 18 bases lay in between. The CDR3 spans 15 residues. The germline V gene encodes CDR1 SNHLY and CDR2 FYNNEI. The CDR3: CASTDQGNRPYEQYF. CDR3 coding DNA: TGTGCCAGCACCGATCAGGGTAACCGGCCCTACGAGCAGTACTTC.

This sequence joins TRBV25-1 and TRBJ2-7, with D perhaps TRBD1 (5 bases). The CDR3 consists of 14 residues. V was cut by 8 bases and J by 0 bases, with 14 bases left in between. Germline CDR1 and CDR2: MGHDK and SYGVNS. This chain's CDR3 is CASQQGTLSYEQYF. In nucleotides, the CDR3 is TGTGCCAGCCAGCAGGGTACCCTCTCCTACGAGCAGTACTTC.

This chain uses TRBV6-5 with TRBJ1-3; D perhaps matches TRBD1 (5 bases). The CDR3 is made up of 13 amino acids. Trimming stripped 7 bases from V and 4 bases from J, with 11 bases between. Germline assignment: CDR1 MNHEY and CDR2 SVGAGI. The CDR3 here is CASISQGGNTIYF. The CDR3 DNA reads as TGTGCCAGCATCTCTCAGGGCGGAAACACCATATATTTT.

There are a few counts of this clone. This chain links TRBV6-1 with TRBJ2-2, with a possible D match to TRBD2 (5 bases). Germline CDR1 is MNHNS and CDR2 is SASEGT. Trimming left V 2 bases short and J 4 bases short, with 8 bases between. CDR3 length equals 14 residues. As DNA, the CDR3 is TGTGCCAGCAGTGAAAGAGGACTCACCGGGGAGCTGTTTTTT. Encoded protein: CASSERGLTGELFF.

This clone was counted only a few times. The rearrangement links TRBV11-1 to TRBJ2-7, with a possible D match to TRBD1 (6 bases). V lost 5 bases to trimming and J lost 8 bases, with 22 bases between them. The CDR3 extends over 15 amino acids. Per the germline V gene, CDR1 is SGHAT and CDR2 is FQDESV (reference sequence). In nucleotides, the CDR3 is TGTGCCAGCAGCCCCAGGGGCAGGGGAGCCCCTCAGCAGTACTTC. It encodes CASSPRGRGAPQQYF.

The chain is built from TRBV10-3 and TRBJ2-7, with 12 bases identical to TRBD2. Germline trimming cut 8 bases from V and 1 base from J; bases unmatched to any gene: 3. Germline values: CDR1 ENHRY, CDR2 SYGVKD. This CDR3 region has 14 residues. The DNA for the CDR3 is TGTGCCATCGGTGGGACTAGCGGGTCCTACGAGCAGTACTTC. Translated, it gives CAIGGTSGSYEQYF.

The genes are TRBV5-1 and TRBJ2-5, with D possibly matching TRBD1 (7 bases). The CDR3 length is 13 residues. Trimming removed 5 bases from V and 5 bases from J, with 13 bases in between. Germline CDR1 is SGHRS and CDR2 is YFSETQ. The CDR3 sequence: CASRLQGTETQYF. CDR3 coding DNA: TGCGCCAGCAGGTTACAGGGGACTGAGACCCAGTACTTC.

CDR3 sequence (DNA): TGTGCCAGCAGCGTACAACTAGCGGGAATTACAGATACGCAGTATTTT. It is translated as CASSVQLAGITDTQYF. The chain is built from TRBV7-8 and TRBJ2-3, with 10 bases matching TRBD2. This CDR3 is built from 16 residues. J gave up 3 bases and V 5 bases, and 8 bases lay outside the gene matches. Germline CDR1 reads SGHVS; CDR2 reads FQNEAQ.

V is TRBV19 and J is TRBJ2-1; possible D gene TRBD2, 5 bases. The CDR3 sequence is 12 residues long. V lost 6 bases and J lost 5, with 8 bases in between. CDR1 and CDR2 from the germline V gene are LNHDA and SQIVND (reference sequence). The CDR3 sequence is CASREGNNEQFF. CDR3 DNA: TGTGCCAGTAGAGAGGGCAACAATGAGCAGTTCTTC. Together with reference TRBV19 and TRBJ2-1, the CDR3 gives the full variable domain: DGGITQSPKYLFRKEGQNVTLSCEQNLNHDAMYWYRQDPGQGLRLIYYSQIVNDFQKGDIAEGYSVSREKKESFPLTVTSAQKNPTAFYLCASREGNNEQFFGPGTRLTVL.

The CDR3 sequence: CASSDAGTPLAAQYF. CDR3 DNA sequence: TGTGCCAGCAGTGATGCCGGGACTCCTCTCGCTGCGCAGTATTTT. The chain links TRBV6-4 to TRBJ2-3; weak D call: TRBD2 (6 bases). V gave up 3 bases and J gave up 10 bases, with 20 bases separating them. The length of the CDR3 is 15 residues. Germline values: CDR1 MRHNA, CDR2 SNTAGT.